The 26 T cell receptor beta chains below were found in one sample sequenced in a study of Tregs in tolerant kidney transplant recipients. The table came from immunoSEQ multiplex PCR; TCRdb's copy has only in-frame clones and leaves some out. This table holds approximately 99,000 clones, 90% found once. The sample in question was CD4+ T cells from blood, obtained before the transplant. The receptors here all came from a human donor who received a combined kidney and bone marrow transplant.

The chain recombines TRBV7-6 with TRBJ2-3, with 9 bases lining up with TRBD2. Germline values: CDR1 SGHVS, CDR2 FNYEAQ. The J segment lost 6 bases and the V segment lost 0 bases, leaving 22 bases of the junction unmatched. The CDR3 spans 21 residues. CDR3 in amino acids: CASSLAPRTLSALAGEDTQYF. CDR3 sequence (DNA): TGTGCCAGCAGCTTAGCGCCAAGAACTTTAAGTGCGTTAGCGGGAGAGGATACGCAGTATTTT.

This clone was recorded once. The chain combines TRBV6-1 with TRBJ1-4; 9 bases fit TRBD1. The trim removed 7 bases at V and 8 bases at J, leaving 8 bases unmatched. Germline V gives CDR1 MNHNS, CDR2 SASEGT. The CDR3 covers 14 residues. The CDR3 region is CASNLDRGKEKLFF. DNA of the CDR3: TGTGCCAGCAACCTGGACAGGGGAAAGGAAAAACTGTTTTTT.

This CDR3 is CAISPRQGGSNTGELFF. CDR3 bases: TGTGCCATCAGCCCCAGACAGGGGGGGTCGAACACCGGGGAGCTGTTTTTT. The rearrangement links TRBV10-3 to TRBJ2-2; 9 positions match TRBD1. Germline lookup yields CDR1 ENHRY and CDR2 SYGVKD. Germline trimming cut 6 bases from V and 0 bases from J; bases unmatched to any gene: 8. The CDR3 covers 17 residues.

The chain combines TRBV4-1 with TRBJ1-3; no reliable D call. Germline V CDR1 and CDR2: MGHRA, YSYEKL. V was shortened by 1 base and J by 8 bases, with 15 bases between the two germline ends. The CDR3 extends over 15 amino acids. The chain's CDR3 is CASSQAQTAPDTIYF. Written as DNA, the CDR3 is TGCGCCAGCAGCCAAGCACAGACCGCCCCGGACACCATATATTTT.

The chain has TRBV25-1 and TRBJ1-2, with 10 bases lining up with TRBD1. CDR1 and CDR2 from the germline V gene are MGHDK and SYGVNS. V shed 2 bases, J shed 5 bases, and the junction held 2 bases outside the gene matches. This CDR3 has 14 residues. In DNA, the CDR3 is TGTGCCAGCAGTGAACAGGACAGGGGGTATGGCTACACCTTC. Protein sequence: CASSEQDRGYGYTF.

This clone was counted only a few times. V and J are TRBV7-6 and TRBJ2-3, with D possibly TRBD2 on 5 matching bases. Trimming stripped 1 base from V and 6 bases from J, with 11 bases between. The V gene's germline CDR1 is SGHVS and CDR2 FNYEAQ. This CDR3 has 14 residues. In DNA, the CDR3 is TGTGCCAGCAGCTTAGTTGGGGAGATGGATACGCAGTATTTT. Translating it yields CASSLVGEMDTQYF.

The V gene is TRBV5-4, the J gene TRBJ1-2, with 11 positions matching TRBD1. Germline CDR1 reads SGHNT; CDR2 reads YYREEE (reference sequence). V was pared by 3 bases and J by 2 bases, with 9 bases of the junction left unmatched. This CDR3 comprises 17 residues. CDR3 loop: CASSSPGQGVLNYGYTF. The CDR3 DNA follows: TGTGCCAGCAGCTCTCCGGGACAGGGGGTCCTAAACTATGGCTACACCTTC.

The J gene is TRBJ2-3, the V gene TRBV7-2, with TRBD2 matching over 11 bases. Looked up from germline, CDR1 is SGHTA and CDR2 is FQGNSA. Trimming cost V 2 bases and J 4 bases; bases outside gene matches: 5. This CDR3 contains 16 residues. The CDR3 sequence: CASSLTSGSVADTQYF. CDR3 DNA sequence: TGTGCCAGCAGCTTAACTAGCGGGAGTGTAGCAGATACGCAGTATTTT.

This clone has more than one count but fewer than ten. The rearrangement joins TRBV19 to TRBJ2-7; TRBD1 aligns across 8 bases. Trimming cost V 4 bases and J 7 bases; bases outside gene matches: 12. The CDR3 spans 15 residues. Germline CDR1 LNHDA, CDR2 SQIVND (reference sequence). The CDR3 sequence: CASSTTGVGFGEQYF. The CDR3 bases are TGTGCCAGTAGTACGACAGGGGTTGGTTTCGGTGAGCAGTACTTC.

Of note for this clone: One end of the junction varies from germline; a read error may be responsible. The V and J genes are TRBV28 and TRBJ2-5; the match to TRBD1 covers 9 bases. Germline V gives CDR1 MDHEN, CDR2 SYDVKM. The CDR3 sequence is 16 residues long. CDR3 sequence reads: CASSLEWGQGPETQYF. The CDR3 coding sequence is TGTGCCAGCAGTTTAGAGTGGGGACAGGGACCGGAGACCCAATACTTC.

The J gene is TRBJ1-1, the V gene TRBV15; maybe TRBD1 (6 bases). There are 14 residues in the CDR3. Per germline, CDR1 LNHNV and CDR2 YYDKDF (reference sequence). Trimming stripped 5 bases from V and 4 bases from J, with 14 bases between. This chain's CDR3 is CATSRARGSTEAFF. The CDR3 DNA follows: TGTGCCACCAGCCGCGCCAGGGGATCCACTGAAGCTTTCTTT. Full variable domain (outside the CDR3, taken from reference TRBV15 and TRBJ1-1): DAMVIQNPRYQVTQFGKPVTLSCSQTLNHNVMYWYQQKSSQAPKLLFHYYDKDFNNEADTPDNFQSRRPNTSFCFLDIRSPGLGDTAMYLCATSRARGSTEAFFGQGTRLTVV.

V gene TRBV10-3 combines with J gene TRBJ2-1; D is unclear. This CDR3 region has 16 residues. Looked up from germline, CDR1 is ENHRY and CDR2 is SYGVKD. V gave up 4 bases and J gave up 0 bases, with 13 bases separating them. The CDR3 sequence: CAISGSERSSYNEQFF. In DNA form, the CDR3 reads TGTGCCATCAGTGGGTCTGAACGGAGCTCCTACAATGAGCAGTTCTTC.

The chain combines TRBV5-1 with TRBJ2-5; a possible D gene is TRBD2 (5 bases). The CDR3 has 15 residues. Germline V gene data show CDR1 as SGHRS and CDR2 as YFSETQ. Trimming left V 0 bases short and J 5 bases short, with 14 bases between. The CDR3 sequence is CASSLGTSGWETQYF. In DNA form, the CDR3 reads TGCGCCAGCAGCTTGGGGACTTCGGGCTGGGAGACCCAGTACTTC.

The rearrangement links TRBV28 to TRBJ1-5; 7 nucleotides line up with TRBD1. The CDR3 consists of 14 residues. V trimming: 6 bases; J trimming: 3 bases; junction bases outside the gene matches: 5. CDR1 MDHEN and CDR2 SYDVKM come from the germline V gene. The DNA of the CDR3 is TGTGCCAGCAGGCCCGGGACAGACAATCAGCCCCAGCATTTT. Translation: CASRPGTDNQPQHF. Complete variable domain (other parts from reference TRBV28 and TRBJ1-5): DVKVTQSSRYLVKRTGEKVFLECVQDMDHENMFWYRQDPGLGLRLIYFSYDVKMKEKGDIPEGYSVSREKKERFSLILESASTNQTSMYLCASRPGTDNQPQHFGDGTRLSIL.

The V call is TRBV19, the J call TRBJ2-1, with D possibly TRBD1 on 5 matching bases. Trimming cost V 9 bases and J 10 bases, with 16 bases left between them. Looked up from germline, CDR1 is LNHDA and CDR2 is SQIVND (reference sequence). The CDR3 length is 12 residues. CDR3 DNA: TGTGCCAGCTCGTCTTGGGGCGAGGAGCAGTTCTTC. Amino acid sequence: CASSSWGEEQFF.

J is TRBJ1-1 and V is TRBV7-9, with D perhaps TRBD1 (5 bases). The CDR3 totals 14 residues. V dropped 0 bases and J dropped 1 base, with 6 bases sitting between them. CDR1 SEHNR and CDR2 FQNEAQ come from the germline V gene (reference sequence). CDR3 amino acids: CASSLAGENTEAFF. The CDR3 nucleotides are TGTGCCAGCAGCTTAGCAGGGGAGAACACTGAAGCTTTCTTT.

This chain links TRBV4-1 with TRBJ2-1; a weak D match, TRBD1 (5 bases). The CDR3 consists of 14 residues. Germline-derived CDR1 and CDR2 are MGHRA and YSYEKL. Trimming removed 4 bases at V and 5 bases at J, with 12 bases between. Written as DNA, the CDR3 is TGCGCCAGCAGCCGGGGCCTGGCTAACAATGAGCAGTTCTTC. Its translation: CASSRGLANNEQFF.

The chain has TRBV4-2 and TRBJ1-2, with TRBD1 matching over 9 bases. V lost 3 bases to trimming and J lost 2 bases; unmatched junction nucleotides: 1. Germline CDR1 LGHNA, CDR2 YNFKEQ. This CDR3 is built from 14 residues. CDR3 sequence: CASSHGTGNYGYTF. The CDR3 DNA reads as TGTGCCAGCAGCCACGGGACAGGGAACTATGGCTACACCTTC.

The chain couples TRBV5-4 to TRBJ2-2, with D unresolved. The CDR3 totals 15 residues. Per the germline V gene, CDR1 is SGHNT and CDR2 is YYREEE (reference sequence). Trimming shortened V by 0 bases and J by 2 bases, and 8 bases separated the two germline ends. The CDR3 DNA follows: TGTGCCAGCAGCTTGGCTGTCGGTAACACCGGGGAGCTGTTTTTT. This gives the protein CASSLAVGNTGELFF.

This sequence joins TRBV7-2 and TRBJ2-3, with a weak D call TRBD2 (5 bases). CDR3 size: 14 residues. Germline CDR1 reads SGHTA; CDR2 reads FQGNSA. Trimming removed 1 base from V and 4 bases from J, with 9 bases in between. CDR3 amino acids: CASSLGGAPDTQYF. For the CDR3, the DNA is TGTGCCAGCAGCTTAGGGGGAGCCCCAGATACGCAGTATTTT.

This clone was counted a single time. V usage is TRBV7-7 and J usage is TRBJ2-7; 8 bases agree with TRBD2. CDR1 is SSHAT, CDR2 FNYEAQ, per germline (reference sequence). Losses at the gene ends were 5 bases for V and 3 bases for J; bases not matched to a gene: 6. CDR3 length equals 14 residues. In DNA, the CDR3 is TGTGCCAGCAGCCCGGGACTAGGCTTCTACGAGCAGTACTTC. It is translated as CASSPGLGFYEQYF.

This clone has only one observation. The chain is built from TRBV10-3 and TRBJ2-7, with D possibly being TRBD1 (6 bases). V lost 6 bases and J lost 2, with 17 bases in between. Germline values: CDR1 ENHRY, CDR2 SYGVKD. The length of the CDR3 is 15 residues. In DNA form, the CDR3 reads TGTGCCATCAGGGATGGGACATCGGCGGCCTACGAGCAGTACTTC. Translating gives CAIRDGTSAAYEQYF.

The J gene is TRBJ2-1, the V gene TRBV25-1; 9 bases match TRBD2. With 6 bases clipped from V and 4 bases from J, the junction kept 10 bases outside the gene matches. Germline CDR1 is MGHDK and CDR2 is SYGVNS. The length of the CDR3 is 16 residues. DNA of the CDR3: TGTGCCAGCAGCGAGATAGCGGGGGAGAGATACAATGAGCAGTTCTTC. Its protein product is CASSEIAGERYNEQFF.

This clone was found a few times. V usage is TRBV4-1 and J usage is TRBJ1-6; 8 bases line up with TRBD1. This CDR3 region has 16 residues. The germline V gene has CDR1 MGHRA and CDR2 YSYEKL. The J segment lost 9 bases and the V segment lost 1 base, leaving 8 bases of the junction unmatched. The CDR3 coding sequence is TGCGCCAGCAGCCAAGTCGTTGTCAGGGGGCCTTCACCCCTCCACTTT. Translation: CASSQVVVRGPSPLHF.

This chain connects TRBV28 to TRBJ2-7, with TRBD2 matching over 10 bases. The CDR3 runs to 17 residues. Per germline, CDR1 MDHEN and CDR2 SYDVKM. The V and J ends lost 5 bases and 1 base, in that order; junction bases with no gene match: 11. CDR3 nucleotides: TGTGCCAGCAGTCCCCCCGGACTAGCGGCAACATCCTACGAGCAGTACTTC. It codes for CASSPPGLAATSYEQYF.

The CDR3 loop is CASSLATGWSYEQYF. In DNA form, the CDR3 reads TGTGCCAGCAGCCTTGCGACAGGGTGGTCCTACGAGCAGTACTTC. This chain links TRBV11-2 with TRBJ2-7; 7 nucleotides line up with TRBD1. The CDR3 consists of 15 residues. In germline, CDR1 is SGHAT, CDR2 FQNNGV. V was pared by 5 bases and J by 1 base, with 8 bases of the junction left unmatched.